A selection of T cell receptor beta chains follows, all from one sample in a study of T cells after yellow fever vaccination. TCRdb passed the 5' RACE reads through MiXCR, listing each CDR3 protein once. The table includes hundreds of thousands of distinct CDR3 sequences, roughly 13% detected once. This material consisted of PBMCs, taken on the day of the yellow fever booster vaccination. The receptors shown here come from a man aged 25 to 45 who received the YFV17D yellow fever vaccine. Each CDR3 is given with its conserved first and last residue. The D gene is left open where the match is weak. Clone size, where shown, is once, few, many, or a class for clones that have expanded.

clone size | CDR3 length | D gene | J gene | V gene | CDR3 protein | CDR3 DNA
NA | 15 | NA | TRBJ1-1 | TRBV6-5 | CASSYQLTRDTEAFF | TGTGCCAGCAGTTACCAACTTACTCGGGACACTGAAGCTTTCTTT
NA | 15 | NA | TRBJ2-2 | TRBV2 | CASSEWREDTGELFF | TGTGCCAGCAGTGAGTGGCGGGAAGACACCGGGGAGCTGTTTTTT
many | 14 | NA | TRBJ1-1 | TRBV5-1 | CASSPRHPGSEAFF | TGCGCCAGCAGTCCGAGACACCCAGGCTCTGAAGCTTTCTTT
many | 13 | NA | TRBJ2-1 | TRBV20-1 | CSARTLTYNEQFF | TGCAGTGCTAGGACCCTAACCTACAATGAGCAGTTCTTC
NA | 16 | NA | TRBJ2-1 | TRBV12-3/TRBV12-4 | CASSSGPLALINEQFF | TGTGCCAGCAGTTCTGGGCCCTTAGCCCTTATCAATGAGCAGTTCTTC
few | 16 | NA | TRBJ2-3 | TRBV15 | CATSGGRGQGLDTQYF | TGTGCCACCAGCGGAGGCCGAGGTCAGGGATTAGATACGCAGTATTTT
NA | 15 | NA | TRBJ2-5 | TRBV7-8 | CASSLAWTLKETQYF | TGTGCCAGCAGCTTGGCCTGGACACTAAAAGAGACCCAGTACTTC
few | 15 | TRBD1 | TRBJ1-2 | TRBV5-1 | CASSSGTGPGYGYTF | TGCGCCAGCAGCTCGGGGACAGGCCCCGGCTATGGCTACACCTTC
few | 15 | NA | TRBJ2-5 | TRBV18 | CASSDTGTTQETQYF | TGTGCCAGCTCAGACACCGGGACAACTCAAGAGACCCAGTACTTC
few | 16 | NA | TRBJ1-4 | TRBV7-2 | CASSLARGTTNEKLFF | TGTGCCAGCAGCTTAGCGCGCGGGACGACTAATGAAAAACTGTTTTTT
few | 15 | NA | TRBJ2-3 | TRBV5-1 | CASSFEGRRTDTQYF | TGCGCCAGCAGCTTTGAAGGGAGGCGCACAGATACGCAGTATTTT
NA | 11 | TRBD1 | TRBJ1-1 | TRBV10-3 | CAISQTGEAFF | TGTGCCATCAGTCAGACAGGGGAAGCTTTCTTT
many | 15 | NA | TRBJ2-5 | TRBV5-4 | CASSLTRVGEETQYF | TGTGCCAGCAGCTTGACGAGGGTTGGCGAAGAGACCCAGTACTTC
NA | 22 | TRBD2 | TRBJ2-2 | TRBV3-1 | CASSQDPYPWGRTRGHTGELFF | TGTGCCAGCAGCCAAGACCCTTATCCGTGGGGACGGACTAGGGGCCACACCGGGGAGCTGTTTTTT
few | 17 | NA | TRBJ2-1 | TRBV4-1 | CASSPRPLYQPEDEQFF | TGCGCCAGCAGCCCACGCCCTCTCTACCAACCCGAGGATGAGCAGTTCTTC